These 15 T cell receptor beta chains came from one sample sequenced in a study of regulatory T cells in long-lasting Graves disease. Building the TCR beta libraries relied on iRepertoire HTBI primers, and CDR3 regions underwent Arm-PCR. TCRdb re-called the multiplex PCR reads with MiXCR, one entry per CDR3 protein. The sample carries roughly 560,000 distinct CDR3 sequences, about 12% recorded once. The sample's time point: newly diagnosed GD, antithyroid drugs for less than 3 months. Scientists built the TCR library using RNA that was extracted from PBMCs. In addition, the sample was reused for a study of T cells in Graves' hyperthyroidism and ophthalmopathy.

The sequencing used peripheral blood mononuclear cells (PBMCs), collected at new diagnosis, from a patient treated with antithyroid drugs. All receptors derive from a woman in her 30s with Graves disease.

This chain links TRBV7-9 with TRBJ1-1; a possible D gene is TRBD1 (5 bases). Germline CDR1 SEHNR, CDR2 FQNEAQ (reference sequence). Trimming removed 5 bases at V and 8 bases at J, with 27 bases between. The CDR3 has 17 residues. CDR3 residues: CASSTSGTPGRNSEAFF. CDR3 DNA sequence: TGTGCCAGCAGCACCTCAGGGACGCCTGGCCGGAACTCCGAAGCTTTCTTT.

This clonotype was counted ten times or more. This chain joins TRBV20-1 and TRBJ1-4; 7 bases align to TRBD1. Germline V gene data show CDR1 as DFQATT and CDR2 as SNEGSKA (reference sequence). The CDR3 totals 17 residues. The trim removed 3 bases at V and 0 bases at J, leaving 10 bases unmatched. The CDR3 DNA follows: TGCAGTGCTAGGAAGCCCCTCGGACAGGCAACTAATGAAAAACTGTTTTTT. It is translated as CSARKPLGQATNEKLFF.

The chain combines TRBV4-3 with TRBJ2-7; D gene ambiguous. Germline CDR1 is LGHNA and CDR2 is YSLEER. Trimming stripped 4 bases from V and 12 bases from J, with 4 bases between. The CDR3 spans 8 residues. Written as DNA, the CDR3 is TGCGCCAGCAGCCCCCCGTACTTC. This sequence encodes CASSPPYF.

The rearrangement uses TRBV12-3 or TRBV12-4 and TRBJ1-6; D perhaps matches TRBD1 (6 bases). V lost 3 bases and J lost 10, with 19 bases in between. CDR3 size: 16 residues. The chain's CDR3 is CASSLAGATPGSPLHF. DNA for the CDR3: TGTGCCAGCAGTTTGGCAGGGGCAACACCCGGATCACCCCTCCACTTT.

This clonotype was found many times. This sequence joins TRBV5-5 and TRBJ1-1, with a possible D match to TRBD1 (5 bases). From germline, CDR1 is SGHKS and CDR2 YYEKEE (reference sequence). Trimming took off 0 bases at V and 1 base at J, with 13 bases between the two ends. CDR3 size: 16 residues. CDR3 bases: TGTGCCAGCAGCTTGGTTATGGGGCTATCGAACACTGAAGCTTTCTTT. Residues: CASSLVMGLSNTEAFF.

As regards this clonotype: A far larger clone is just one base off, so this is likely a read error. The V gene is TRBV30, the J gene TRBJ2-1; TRBD2 matches 8 bases. Germline lookup yields CDR1 GTSNPN and CDR2 SVGIG (reference sequence). The CDR3 is 15 amino acids. The CDR3 loop reads CACTGGAGVGETQCF. The CDR3 coding sequence is TGTGCCTGCACCGGTGGAGCGGGAGTAGGAGAGACCCAGTGCTTC.

This clonotype was observed many times. This rearrangement joins TRBV27 to TRBJ1-4; D perhaps matches TRBD1 (6 bases). Germline V CDR1 and CDR2: MNHEY, SMNVEV (reference sequence). V gave up 5 bases and J gave up 8 bases, with 21 bases separating them. CDR3 length: 16 amino acids. The chain's CDR3 is CASSPSPRDKGEKLFF. The DNA for the CDR3 is TGTGCCAGCAGTCCAAGCCCCCGGGACAAGGGGGAAAAACTGTTTTTT.

In its sample, this clonotype was seen a few times. The chain joins TRBV3-1 to TRBJ1-2; tentative D call: TRBD1 (6 bases). Looked up from germline, CDR1 is LGHDT and CDR2 is YNNKEL (reference sequence). The CDR3 sequence is 14 residues long. V shed 6 bases and J shed 4 bases, with 15 bases lying between them. CDR3 protein: CASRHGGPGYGYTF. The CDR3, as DNA: TGTGCCAGCAGGCACGGGGGGCCGGGCTATGGCTACACCTTC. Combining the CDR3 with reference TRBV3-1 and TRBJ1-2 gives the whole variable domain DTAVSQTPKYLVTQMGNDKSIKCEQNLGHDTMYWYKQDSKKFLKIMFSYNNKELIINETVPNRFSPKSPDKAHLNLHINSLELGDSAVYFCASRHGGPGYGYTFGSGTRLTVV.

This clonotype was counted at least ten times. The chain has TRBV12-3 or TRBV12-4 and TRBJ2-7, with 7 bases aligning to TRBD2. Trimming took 2 bases from V and 2 from J; bases not matched to a gene: 3. This CDR3 region has 14 residues. The DNA of the CDR3 is TGTGCCAGCAGTTTAAGGGAGGGCGCCTACGAGCAGTACTTC. Translated: CASSLREGAYEQYF.

This clonotype came up a few times. The chain recombines TRBV4-3 with TRBJ2-5; the match to TRBD2 covers 11 bases. The ends lost 0 bases at V and 5 bases at J; junction bases unmatched: 17. The germline gives CDR1 LGHNA, CDR2 YSLEER. This CDR3 is built from 20 residues. The CDR3 loop is CASSQDSTSGSPETGETQYF. The DNA of the CDR3 is TGCGCCAGCAGCCAAGATAGCACTAGCGGGAGCCCGGAGACGGGGGAGACCCAGTACTTC.

This clonotype was seen a handful of times. The rearrangement joins TRBV5-1 to TRBJ2-5; D is undetermined. Germline V gene data show CDR1 as SGHRS and CDR2 as YFSETQ. The CDR3 covers 14 residues. Trimming took 4 bases from V and 0 from J, leaving 10 bases between them. DNA for the CDR3: TGCGCCAGCAGCACGGACCCCAACCAAGAGACCCAGTACTTC. Its protein product is CASSTDPNQETQYF.

This clonotype was recorded only once. The V and J genes are TRBV24-1 and TRBJ1-5; TRBD1 matches at 9 bases. The length of the CDR3 is 14 residues. The germline V gene encodes CDR1 KGHDR and CDR2 SFDVKD. The V gene end was trimmed by 7 bases and the J gene end by 5 bases; junction bases not matched to a gene: 5. This CDR3 is CATSADRGDQPQHF. The CDR3, as DNA: TGTGCCACCAGCGCCGACAGGGGGGATCAGCCCCAGCATTTT.

This clonotype was observed at least ten times. Here the CDR3 DNA reads TGTGCCAGCAGTGAGGATAATGGGGGCCACGAGACCCAGTACTTC. This sequence encodes CASSEDNGGHETQYF. The chain joins TRBV2 to TRBJ2-5; a possible D gene is TRBD1 (6 bases). The ends were cut back, 3 bases at V and 5 bases at J, with 16 bases in the middle. This CDR3 comprises 15 residues. Germline V gene data show CDR1 as SNHLY and CDR2 as FYNNEI.

This clonotype was seen ten or more times. The chain has TRBV20-1 and TRBJ2-1, with TRBD2 matching 9 bases. The V gene end was trimmed by 6 bases and the J gene end by 7 bases; junction bases not matched to a gene: 16. The CDR3 has 16 amino acids. CDR1 is DFQATT and CDR2 is SNEGSKA in the germline V gene (reference sequence). In nucleotides, the CDR3 is TGCAGTGCCGCCCTTGAAGGCGGGAGGGCGATAAATGAGCAGTTCTTC. Its protein is CSAALEGGRAINEQFF.

The chain links TRBV5-5 to TRBJ1-4, with no clear D. V lost 2 bases and J 0 bases, leaving 5 bases between the germline ends. The CDR3 has 14 amino acids. Germline V CDR1 and CDR2: SGHKS, YYEKEE (reference sequence). DNA for the CDR3: TGTGCCAGCAGCTTCAGATCAACTAATGAAAAACTGTTTTTT. Protein product: CASSFRSTNEKLFF.